This entry is about one T cell receptor beta chain. Its target is not known. This sample stems from a study of cytomegalovirus exposure and HLA in healthy donors. This CDR3 has 13 residues. Unmatched junction bases numbered 1, after V lost 2 bases and J lost 6 bases. Germline V CDR1 and CDR2: LNHNV, YYDKDF (reference sequence). With 60 Vbeta and 13 Jbeta primers, the PCR was carried out. The data were produced by immunoSEQ multiplex PCR, yet TCRdb's version contains in-frame clones alone and is incomplete. The table records approximately 210,000 clones, about three quarters of them present only once. Regarding the study as a whole: It was about 180 TCR beta chains that were listed as cytomegalovirus-associated. CMV serostatus was the only immune exposure information that was available. In a later analysis, HLA-associated TCR beta chains were more clonally expanded than equally common others.

Sequencing was done on a sample of PBMCs. This rearrangement joins TRBV15 to TRBJ1-1, with 9 bases aligning to TRBD1. The TCR comes from a woman aged 40 to 55 in good health and CMV-seronegative. CDR3 bases: TGTGCCACCAGCAGATACAGGGGGCCTGAAGCTTTCTTT. Amino acids: CATSRYRGPEAFF.